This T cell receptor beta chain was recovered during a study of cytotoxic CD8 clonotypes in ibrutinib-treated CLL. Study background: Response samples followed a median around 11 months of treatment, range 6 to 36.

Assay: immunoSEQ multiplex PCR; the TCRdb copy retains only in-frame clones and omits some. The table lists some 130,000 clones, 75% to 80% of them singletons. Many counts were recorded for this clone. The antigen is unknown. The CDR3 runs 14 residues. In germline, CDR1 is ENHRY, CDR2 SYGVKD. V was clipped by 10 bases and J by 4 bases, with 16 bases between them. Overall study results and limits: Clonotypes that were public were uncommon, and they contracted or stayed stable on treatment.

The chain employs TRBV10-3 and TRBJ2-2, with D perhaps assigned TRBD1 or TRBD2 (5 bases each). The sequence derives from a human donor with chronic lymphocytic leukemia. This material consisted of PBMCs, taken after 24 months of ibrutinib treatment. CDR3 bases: TGTGCCACCGTAAACAGTGGGGGCACCGGGGAGCTGTTTTTT. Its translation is CATVNSGGTGELFF.